This TCR beta chain is drawn from a study of OX40 agonist ivuxolimab in advanced cancers. V was shortened by 2 bases and J by 5 bases, with 5 bases between the two germline ends. The CDR3 totals 12 residues. CDR1 is SGHKS and CDR2 is YYEKEE in the germline V gene (reference sequence). The method was immunoSEQ multiplex PCR; TCRdb's version includes in-frame clones alone and lacks a portion of them. The table has about 15,000 clones, around 80% seen once. This chain joins TRBV5-5 and TRBJ1-3; D unclear. This receptor was identified in an adult with an advanced solid tumor such as melanoma, head and neck, liver or kidney cancer. Sequenced material: CD4+ or CD8+ T cells sorted from blood, taken in a trial of the OX40 agonist ivuxolimab. CDR3 DNA: TGTGCCAGCAGCTTAGAGAGAAACACCATATATTTT. Translation gives CASSLERNTIYF.